The rows below give T cell receptor beta chains drawn from one sample of a study of T cells in Graves' hyperthyroidism and ophthalmopathy. TCRdb analysed the multiplex PCR reads with MiXCR anew, one entry per CDR3 protein. Counted here are some 350,000 distinct CDR3 sequences, about a fifth occurring once; the ten biggest clones make up 3.5% to 4%. The sequenced sample consisted of blood. The source of these receptors is a young woman with Graves' hyperthyroidism. Both conserved end residues are part of each CDR3. The D gene is left open where the match is weak. Size tells how often a clone was seen (once, few, many) or the class of an expanded clone, and some rows leave it out.

J gene | clone size | V gene | D gene | CDR3 DNA | CDR3 protein
TRBJ2-7 | many | TRBV28 | . | TGTGCCAGCAGGAGGGGGGGGTCCTACGAGCAGTACTTC | CASRRGGSYEQYF
TRBJ2-1 | . | TRBV19 | TRBD2 | TGTGCCAGTAGTTTCGGGACTAGCGGGGAGCAGTTCTTC | CASSFGTSGEQFF
TRBJ2-2 | . | TRBV7-3 | . | TGTGCCAGCAGCTTAGGGCAGCCCACCGGGGAGCTGTTTTTT | CASSLGQPTGELFF
TRBJ1-5 | many | TRBV12-3/TRBV12-4 | . | TGTGCCAGCAGTTTTGGCGGAGAGAATCAGCCCCAGCATTTT | CASSFGGENQPQHF
TRBJ2-2 | . | TRBV18 | TRBD2 | TGTGCCAGCTCATCCAGAATCCAGACTAGCTCCACCGGGGAGCTGTTTTTT | CASSSRIQTSSTGELFF
TRBJ1-5 | few | TRBV20-1 | . | TGCAGTGCTAGGGACCCCCGGGGCGGGGGGGGGCCCCAGCATTTT | CSARDPRGGGGPQHF
TRBJ2-7 | many | TRBV6-5 | . | TGTGCCAGCAGTTATAACGCCTTGGAGCAGTACTTC | CASSYNALEQYF
TRBJ2-2 | many | TRBV5-1 | TRBD2 | TGCGCCAGCAGCTTGGCAGGACTAGACGTTTCCACCGGGGAGCTGTTTTTT | CASSLAGLDVSTGELFF
TRBJ1-6 | . | TRBV5-5 | TRBD1 | TGTGCCAGCAGCTTGTCCGGGACAGTCGATTCACCCCTCCACTTT | CASSLSGTVDSPLHF
TRBJ2-7 | few | TRBV27 | . | TGTGCCGCCTCGATAGCCTACGAGCAGTACTTC | CAASIAYEQYF
TRBJ2-5 | . | TRBV2 | TRBD1 | TGTGCCATCAGTGAGGGACAGTGGATCCAAGAGACCCAATACTTC | CAISEGQWIQETQYF
TRBJ1-2 | many | TRBV7-9 | . | TGTGCCAGCAGCTTAGTTCCGGATGGCTACACCTTC | CASSLVPDGYTF
TRBJ1-1 | many | TRBV5-8 | . | TGTGCCAGCAGCTTTTTCAGACTGCCCACTGAAGCTTTCTTT | CASSFFRLPTEAFF
TRBJ1-1 | many | TRBV11-1 | TRBD1 | TGTGCCAGCAGCTCGGACAGGATGGCTGAAGCTTTCTTT | CASSSDRMAEAFF
TRBJ2-2 | few | TRBV11-3 | . | TGTGCCAGCAGCTTAAAGAGGGCGGCCGGGGAGCTGTTTTTT | CASSLKRAAGELFF
TRBJ1-1 | many | TRBV19 | . | TGTGCCAGTAGCGACTTCATTAGCACTGAAGCTTTCTTT | CASSDFISTEAFF
TRBJ2-7 | many | TRBV6-5 | . | TGTGCCAGCAGTTCCTCCCCTAGGACCTACGAGCAGTACTTC | CASSSSPRTYEQYF
TRBJ2-2 | many | TRBV6-4 | . | TGTGCCAGCAGTGACTCGTCAAATACGAACACCGGGGAGCTGTTTTTT | CASSDSSNTNTGELFF
TRBJ2-2 | many | TRBV12-3/TRBV12-4 | . | TGTGCCAGCAGTTATGGAGGAAAAACCGGGGAGCTGTTTTTT | CASSYGGKTGELFF
TRBJ2-7 | many | TRBV20-1 | TRBD1 | TGCAGTGCTAGAGAAGGGACAGTAACCCCCTACGAGCAGTACTTC | CSAREGTVTPYEQYF